These 7 T cell receptor beta chains came from one sample sequenced in a study of T cell changes during pregnancy in multiple sclerosis (dated by TCRdb to between 2018 and 2020). Preparation of the library involved the immunoSEQ multiplex PCR assay. TCRdb limited this immuneACCESS table to in-frame rearrangements with V and J called. A share of clones is missing; checked studies link under half to unresolved V genes, and the rest is unexplained. The sample yields under 70,000 clones; about 90% were counted once. 0.49% of the sample lies in the top ten. The sequencing here drew on CD4+ T cells from peripheral blood mononuclear cells, taken after pregnancy. These receptors all stem from a female donor in good health, enrolled as a control in a pregnancy study.

J is TRBJ2-4 and V is TRBV11-3; the D gene is possibly TRBD1 (5 bases). Trimming cost V 4 bases and J 0 bases, with 16 bases left between them. The CDR3 totals 17 residues. Germline CDR1 SGHNT, CDR2 YENEEA. The CDR3 reads CASSSPRQIIAKNIQYF. The CDR3 nucleotides read TGTGCCAGCAGCTCACCCCGACAGATTATAGCCAAAAACATTCAGTACTTC.

The chain is built from TRBV9 and TRBJ2-7; D is perhaps TRBD1 (5 bases). In germline, CDR1 is SGDLS, CDR2 YYNGEE. V was clipped by 3 bases and J by 2 bases, with 6 bases between them. CDR3 length equals 12 residues. The CDR3 loop is CASSEDTYEQYF. The CDR3 nucleotides are TGTGCCAGCAGCGAGGACACCTACGAGCAGTACTTC.

The chain employs TRBV19 and TRBJ1-2; perhaps TRBD1 as D (5 bases). Germline V gene sequence: CDR1 LNHDA, CDR2 SQIVND (reference sequence). Trimming took off 0 bases at V and 8 bases at J, with 13 bases between the two ends. The CDR3 contains 14 residues. The CDR3 spells CASSIDGAGGGYTF. DNA of the CDR3: TGTGCCAGTAGTATAGATGGGGCTGGGGGGGGCTACACCTTC.

This chain's CDR3 is CASRLAGGRETQYF. The CDR3 region has the DNA TGTGCCAGCAGACTAGCGGGGGGGCGTGAGACCCAGTACTTC. The chain uses TRBV5-4 and TRBJ2-5; 13 nucleotides agree with TRBD2. In germline, CDR1 is SGHNT, CDR2 YYREEE (reference sequence). CDR3 length equals 14 residues. Trimming at V came to 5 bases and at J to 5 bases, leaving 3 bases not matched to a gene.

The chain has TRBV7-3 and TRBJ2-7; TRBD1 matches 10 bases. The germline V gene encodes CDR1 SGHTA and CDR2 FQGTGA. Losses at the gene ends were 9 bases for V and 2 bases for J; bases not matched to a gene: 16. This CDR3 spans 17 amino acids. The CDR3 is CASSPRGGDRGTYEQYF. The DNA for the CDR3 is TGTGCCAGTAGCCCTCGGGGTGGGGACAGGGGAACCTACGAGCAGTACTTC.

V gene TRBV9 combines with J gene TRBJ2-5; 10 bases are shared with TRBD1. The CDR3 totals 15 residues. From germline, CDR1 is SGDLS and CDR2 YYNGEE. Unmatched junction bases numbered 8, after V lost 4 bases and J lost 5 bases. The CDR3 loop reads CASSSRTGGSETQYF. CDR3 bases: TGTGCCAGCAGCTCTCGGACAGGGGGATCGGAGACCCAGTACTTC.

The chain uses TRBV18 and TRBJ2-4; 8 nucleotides line up with TRBD1. Germline CDR1 and CDR2: KGHSH and LQKENI. V shed 4 bases and J 8 bases; nucleotides not matched to a gene: 7. The CDR3 runs 14 residues. The CDR3 DNA follows: TGTGCCAGCTCACGGACCGGACAGGGTGACATTCAGTACTTC. Amino acid sequence: CASSRTGQGDIQYF.